Below are 11 T cell receptor beta chains sequenced from a single sample in a study of tumor-infiltrating lymphocytes in primary liver carcinoma. Starting from approximately 500 ng of total RNA, TCR beta cDNA was produced with a primer in the constant region. TCR beta libraries came from three nested multiplex PCR rounds using slightly modified ARM-PCR. PCR rounds one and two used TRBV1-TRBV30 forward primers with a C-beta reverse primer for around 11 cycles each. TCRdb itself ran the multiplex PCR reads through MiXCR, one entry per CDR3 protein. The sample carries 250,000 to 400,000 distinct CDR3 sequences, 50% to 70% recorded once. Blood RNA was derived from unsorted whole blood, and germline DNA was extracted too. The specimen was peripheral blood. All receptors come from a man aged 35 to 55 with primary liver carcinoma and hepatitis B virus infection.

This chain uses TRBV29-1 with TRBJ1-6; D uncertain. The germline V gene has CDR1 SQVTM and CDR2 ANQGSEA. The V and J ends lost 8 bases and 9 bases respectively, with 17 bases between them. The CDR3 sequence is 13 residues long. Written as DNA, the CDR3 is TGCAGCCTGCGACGGGGTGAAAGTTCACCCCTCCACTTT. It translates to CSLRRGESSPLHF.

To note about this clonotype: The junction departs from the called germline gene at one end, perhaps through a read error. This chain joins TRBV7-3 and TRBJ2-1, with 8 bases lining up with TRBD2. Germline V lookup: CDR1 SGHTA, CDR2 FQGTGA. The CDR3 is 15 amino acids. The DNA of the CDR3 is TGTGACAGCAGCTTAACAGCGGGAGACTACAATGAGCAGTTCTTC. Translated, it gives CDSSLTAGDYNEQFF.

This clonotype has only one observation. The chain joins TRBV5-1 to TRBJ2-3; 7 bases are a match to TRBD2. The CDR3 loop spans 13 amino acids. V trimming: 0 bases; J trimming: 12 bases; junction bases outside the gene matches: 7. Germline CDR1 and CDR2: SGHRS and YFSETQ. The CDR3 DNA follows: TGCGCCAGCAGCTTGGACGCGGGGGATGCACAGTATTTT. This translates into CASSLDAGDAQYF.

The chain recombines TRBV29-1 with TRBJ2-3; no clear D gene. The CDR3 runs 11 residues. From germline, CDR1 is SQVTM and CDR2 ANQGSEA. Deletions cut 8 bases from V and 2 bases from J, with 8 bases between. CDR3: CSLAATDTQYF. The CDR3 nucleotides read TGCAGCCTTGCAGCCACAGATACGCAGTATTTT.

The V call is TRBV6-5, the J call TRBJ2-3, with 7 bases identical to TRBD1. Trimming at V came to 6 bases and at J to 6 bases, leaving 12 bases not matched to a gene. The germline CDR1 and CDR2 sequences are MNHEY and SVGAGI. This CDR3 has 15 residues. Here the CDR3 reads CASRPHKGAGDTQYF. CDR3 DNA: TGTGCCAGCAGACCTCATAAGGGGGCAGGCGATACGCAGTATTTT.

Concerning this clonotype: This may come from a read error, since a much larger clone is one base off. V and J are TRBV6-2 or TRBV6-3 and TRBJ2-1; D may be TRBD1 (6 bases). Germline assignment: CDR1 MNHEY and CDR2 SVGEGT. The CDR3 sequence is 14 residues long. The CDR3 loop reads CASTILTGYSERFF. The CDR3 nucleotides are TGTGCCAGCACGATCCTGACAGGCTACAGTGAGCGGTTCTTC.

The V and J genes are TRBV6-2 or TRBV6-3 and TRBJ2-7; 11 bases are shared with TRBD1. The ends lost 4 bases at V and 0 bases at J; junction bases unmatched: 5. This CDR3 contains 16 residues. The germline V gene encodes CDR1 MNHEY and CDR2 SVGEGT. The CDR3 sequence: CASSSRTGGDSYEQYF. The CDR3 DNA is TGTGCCAGCAGTTCCCGGACAGGGGGCGACTCCTACGAGCAGTACTTC.

As to this clonotype: A read error may explain this, as a much larger clone is one base away. The rearrangement links TRBV6-1 to TRBJ1-1; weak D call: TRBD1 (5 bases). Germline lookup yields CDR1 MNHNS and CDR2 SASEGT. The CDR3 totals 13 residues. CDR3 loop: CANSESGTTEAFF. CDR3 in DNA: TGTGCCAACAGTGAATCGGGGACCACTGAAGCTTTCTTT.

As regards this clonotype: One end of the junction is discordant with germline, which a read error may explain. The genes are TRBV29-1 and TRBJ2-4, with unresolved D. The CDR3 length is 12 residues. Per the germline V gene, CDR1 is SQVTM and CDR2 is ANQGSEA. This chain's CDR3 is CSVIHGRSIQCF. CDR3 DNA: TGCAGCGTAATTCACGGGCGGAGCATTCAGTGCTTC.

Worth noting for this clonotype: It may be a read error: a sequence one base away is much more abundant. The chain couples TRBV4-3 to TRBJ2-3; maybe TRBD2 (5 bases). Germline V gene sequence: CDR1 LGHNA, CDR2 YSLEER. This CDR3 contains 14 residues. The CDR3 region has the DNA TGCCCCAGCAGCTCTCTGACTACCACAGATACGCAGTATTTT. Protein sequence: CPSSSLTTTDTQYF.

This chain joins TRBV5-1 and TRBJ2-7; D not certain. This CDR3 is 16 amino acids long. Germline values: CDR1 SGHRS, CDR2 YFSETQ. With 0 bases removed from V and 2 bases from J, the gap between germline ends came to 15 bases. The CDR3 DNA is TGCGCCAGCAGCTTGGTGGTTGGCGGCAACCCCTACGAGCAGTACTTC. This sequence encodes CASSLVVGGNPYEQYF.